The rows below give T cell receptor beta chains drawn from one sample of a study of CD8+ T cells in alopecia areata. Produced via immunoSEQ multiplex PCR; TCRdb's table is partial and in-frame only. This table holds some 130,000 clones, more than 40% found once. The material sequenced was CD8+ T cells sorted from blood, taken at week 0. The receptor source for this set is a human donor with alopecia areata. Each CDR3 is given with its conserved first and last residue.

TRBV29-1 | CSVESGAPGNEQFF
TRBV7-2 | CASGLGGAGRETQYF
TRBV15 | CATSREDSSYEQYF
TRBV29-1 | CSSASSGGAGPVADTQYF
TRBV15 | CATSGTWGNEQFF
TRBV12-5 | CASGLYGGLINEQFF
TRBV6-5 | CASSFGGGDYEQYF
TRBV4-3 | CASSQDETAEAFF
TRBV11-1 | CASSSDGEETQYF
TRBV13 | CASSSGVEETQYF
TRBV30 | CAWTGQGGSPLHF
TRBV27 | CASWGTTVPHEQFF
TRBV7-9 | CASSSPTVSVNYGYTF
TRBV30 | CAWSWDTSGTEAFF
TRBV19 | CASSWGLASAEFF
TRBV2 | CASGRDTNYGYTF
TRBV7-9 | CASSLPRIQQGTTYNEQFF
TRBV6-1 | CASRPTGGTEQFF
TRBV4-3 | CASSQSALAGRSDTQYF
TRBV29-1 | CSVDPGVVTGELFF
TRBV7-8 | CASSLSRETQYF
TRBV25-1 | CASSELFNEQFF
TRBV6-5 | CASSLQGLGEKLFF
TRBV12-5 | CASAYTSGGARETQYF
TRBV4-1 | CASSQATGALKPQHF
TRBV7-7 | CASSPPQSVWETQYF
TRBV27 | CASSLRGHEQFF
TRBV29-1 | CSADKGAREKLFF
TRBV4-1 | CASSQEGAGANTEAFF